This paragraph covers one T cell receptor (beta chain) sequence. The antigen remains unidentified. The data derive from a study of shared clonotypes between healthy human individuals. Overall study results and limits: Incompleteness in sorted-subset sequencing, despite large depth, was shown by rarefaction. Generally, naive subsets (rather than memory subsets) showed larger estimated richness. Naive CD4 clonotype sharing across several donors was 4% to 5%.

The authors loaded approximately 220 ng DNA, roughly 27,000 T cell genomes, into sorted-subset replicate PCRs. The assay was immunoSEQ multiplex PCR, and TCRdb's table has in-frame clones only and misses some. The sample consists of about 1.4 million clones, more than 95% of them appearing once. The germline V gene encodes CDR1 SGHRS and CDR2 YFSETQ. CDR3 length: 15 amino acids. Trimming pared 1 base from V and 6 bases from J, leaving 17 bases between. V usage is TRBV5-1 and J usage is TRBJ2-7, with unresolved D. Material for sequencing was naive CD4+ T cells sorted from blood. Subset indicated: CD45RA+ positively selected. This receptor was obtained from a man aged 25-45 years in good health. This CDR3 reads CASSLRADWGSEQYF. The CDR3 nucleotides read TGCGCCAGCAGCTTGCGGGCTGATTGGGGATCCGAGCAGTACTTC.